The rows below give T cell receptor beta chains drawn from one sample of a study of tumor-infiltrating lymphocytes in primary liver carcinoma. A single record per CDR3 protein comes from TCRdb applying MiXCR to the multiplex PCR reads. The table includes about 300,000 distinct CDR3 sequences, around three fifths detected once. Sequencing used peripheral blood. Source of these receptors: a middle-aged man with primary liver carcinoma and hepatitis B virus infection. The CDR3 runs from the conserved cysteine through the conserved F or W. The D gene is left open where the match is weak. Clone size is stated in some rows and not others, as once, few, many or a class when expanded.

d_gene	j_gene	v_gene	abundance	CDR3nt	CDR3aa
TRBD1	TRBJ2-7	TRBV6-2/TRBV6-3	.	TGTGGCAGCAGTGATATCGGACAGGGCTACGAGCAGTACTTC	CGSSDIGQGYEQYF
.	TRBJ2-7	TRBV29-1	.	TGCAGCTCCCTGATTAGCGACCACGAGCAGTGCTTC	CSSLISDHEQCF
TRBD1	TRBJ2-3	TRBV11-3	.	TGTGCCAGCAGCTACAGGGGGACGGGTGATAAGCAATATTTT	CASSYRGTGDKQYF
TRBD2	TRBJ2-1	TRBV5-6	.	TGTGTCAGCAGCCGCCGCGGACTAGACGGCAATGAGCAGTTCTTC	CVSSRRGLDGNEQFF
TRBD1	TRBJ2-7	TRBV11-2	many	TGTGCCAGCGGGAGCCTGGGACAGGGCTACGAGCAGTACTTC	CASGSLGQGYEQYF
.	TRBJ2-5	TRBV5-4	once	TGTGCCAGCAGCCGGGCGATGGACAGCATCCAAGAGACCCAATACTTC	CASSRAMDSIQETQYF
.	TRBJ2-5	TRBV12-3/TRBV12-4	.	TGTGCCAGCAGTTTGGGCCTAGAGACCCAGTACTTC	CASSLGLETQYF
.	TRBJ1-2	TRBV11-1	.	TGTGCCAGCAGCTCGGACGGGCCCTATGGGTACACCTTC	CASSSDGPYGYTF
TRBD1	TRBJ2-7	TRBV5-1	once	TGCGCCAGGAGCTCCCCGGGACAGGGATCCTACGAGCAGTACTTC	CARSSPGQGSYEQYF
.	TRBJ1-4	TRBV7-8	.	TGTGCCAGCAGCCGGGGCCTGTCAGGGAGCGAAAAACTGTTTTTT	CASSRGLSGSEKLFF
TRBD1	TRBJ2-4	TRBV4-2	many	TGTGCCAGCAGCCAGACAGGGCTACTAACAAACATTCAGTACTTC	CASSQTGLLTNIQYF
TRBD2	TRBJ2-1	TRBV29-1	many	TGCAGCGTTCGTCCTAGCGGGAGATACAATGAGCAGTTCTTC	CSVRPSGRYNEQFF
.	TRBJ2-7	TRBV5-1	.	TGCGCCAGCAGCCGCCTGGGGTCATCCTACGAGCAGTACTTC	CASSRLGSSYEQYF
TRBD1	TRBJ1-5	TRBV6-6	many	TGTGCCAGCAGCCGGACAGGGGGTGTAGGTCAGCCCCAGCATTTT	CASSRTGGVGQPQHF
TRBD2	TRBJ2-3	TRBV7-8	.	TGTTCCAGCAGCTCGGGACTAGCGGGAGGTTCAGATACGCAGTATTTT	CSSSSGLAGGSDTQYF
.	TRBJ1-5	TRBV12-3/TRBV12-4	many	TGTGCCAGCCGGGGGACTAGCAATCAGCCCCAGCATTTT	CASRGTSNQPQHF
.	TRBJ2-2	TRBV5-5	.	TGTGCCAGCAGCTACGAATACCGACAGGCGTACACCGGGGAGCTGTTTTTT	CASSYEYRQAYTGELFF
TRBD1	TRBJ2-3	TRBV7-3	.	TGTGCCAGCAGCGCGGACAGGGGAACAGATACGCAGTATTTT	CASSADRGTDTQYF
.	TRBJ2-7	TRBV5-5	.	TGTGCCAGCAGCCAATACCTGGAGGGTGGATACGAGCAGTACTTC	CASSQYLEGGYEQYF
.	TRBJ1-1	TRBV6-1	.	TGTGTCAGGAGACTGCAGAACACTGAAGCTTTCTTT	CVRRLQNTEAFF
.	TRBJ2-1	TRBV11-1	once	TGTGCCAGCAGCCATCGTCGACAGAGGGCCTACAATGAGCAGTTCTTC	CASSHRRQRAYNEQFF
.	TRBJ2-1	TRBV6-1	.	TGTGCCAGCAGTGAAAGCGGGACAGAGATTTACAATGAGCAGTTCTTC	CASSESGTEIYNEQFF
.	TRBJ2-1	TRBV29-1	.	TGCAGCGTTGCTGGACGATACAACAATGAGCGGTTCTTC	CSVAGRYNNERFF
TRBD2	TRBJ2-7	TRBV6-6	.	TGTTCCACCGGGACTAGTGGTTTCGAGCAGTACTTC	CSTGTSGFEQYF
.	TRBJ2-3	TRBV30	few	TGTGCCTGGAGCCTCGACAGTAGCACAGATACGCAGTATTTT	CAWSLDSSTDTQYF
.	TRBJ1-1	TRBV6-2/TRBV6-3	.	TGTGCCAGCAGTTCACGGAACACTGAAGCTTTCTTT	CASSSRNTEAFF
.	TRBJ2-3	TRBV30	many	TGTGCCTGGAGTCCCTGGGAGGCCCCAGATACGCAGTATTTT	CAWSPWEAPDTQYF
TRBD1	TRBJ2-1	TRBV12-3/TRBV12-4	.	TGTGCCGGCAGGACCGGACAGGGGGCATATAATGAGCAGTTCTTC	CAGRTGQGAYNEQFF
.	TRBJ2-1	TRBV7-8	.	TGTGCCAGCAGTATAAGGGGTAGGACCTACAATGAGCAGTTCTTC	CASSIRGRTYNEQFF
TRBD2	TRBJ2-1	TRBV7-3	.	TGTGCCAGCAGCAGACTAGCGGGAGCTCATGAGCAGTTCTTC	CASSRLAGAHEQFF
TRBD1	TRBJ1-6	TRBV5-1	few	TGCGCCAGCAGCTGGACAGGGCCTAATTCACCCCTCCACTTT	CASSWTGPNSPLHF
.	TRBJ2-7	TRBV2	few	TGTGCCAGCAGTGAAGCGCGGATCCCCTACGAGCAGTACTTC	CASSEARIPYEQYF
.	TRBJ2-1	TRBV14	many	TGTGCCAGCAGCCGGGACCGAGGATACAATGAGCAGTTCTTC	CASSRDRGYNEQFF
.	TRBJ1-1	TRBV19	.	TGTGCCAGCCTGGCCCAGGGAAGGACTGAAGCTTTCTTT	CASLAQGRTEAFF
.	TRBJ1-1	TRBV28	.	TGTGCCAGCAGTTCCCCCGGAGAAGGCGGCACTGAAGCTTTCTTT	CASSSPGEGGTEAFF
.	TRBJ2-1	TRBV30	once	TGTGCCTGGAGCACTATAAGAGGTGGTGAGCAGTTCTTC	CAWSTIRGGEQFF
.	TRBJ2-7	TRBV6-6	.	TGTGCCAGCAGTTTACTCCCCCCGGGGGGCTGGGGCGAGCAGTACTTC	CASSLLPPGGWGEQYF
.	TRBJ2-3	TRBV11-2	.	TGTACTAGCAGCTTACGCACTAGGCCCGATACGCAGTATTTT	CTSSLRTRPDTQYF
.	TRBJ1-4	TRBV29-1	.	TGCAGGGTTCGTAGGGGAGTTACTAATGAAAGACTGTTTTTT	CRVRRGVTNERLFF
.	TRBJ2-7	TRBV5-5	.	TGTGCCAGCAGCTTAGTCGCAGAAGTCTACGAGCAGTACTTC	CASSLVAEVYEQYF
TRBD1	TRBJ1-1	TRBV29-1	many	TGCAGCGTCGTGAGGGGACAGAGATACGGCACTGAAGCTTTCTTT	CSVVRGQRYGTEAFF
TRBD1	TRBJ2-7	TRBV6-1	few	TGTGCCAGCAGCCCCGGGACAGTGTTGGTCGAACAGTACTTC	CASSPGTVLVEQYF
TRBD2	TRBJ2-3	TRBV6-2/TRBV6-3	.	TGTGCCAGCCTACTAGGCCCTAGCGGGAACGTCCCCCCTGGCACATATACGCAGTATTTC	CASLLGPSGNVPPGTYTQYF
.	TRBJ2-5	TRBV5-6	few	TGTGCCAGCAGCTGGGAAAAGGGGCTACAAGAGACCCAGTACTTC	CASSWEKGLQETQYF
.	TRBJ2-1	TRBV6-5	.	TGTGCCAGCAGTTGCACCAGATCCTACAATGAGCAGTTCTTC	CASSCTRSYNEQFF